A single sample gave rise to the 27 T cell receptor beta chains below, sequenced in a study of blood T cell repertoires in COVID-19. The data were produced by immunoSEQ multiplex PCR, yet TCRdb's version contains in-frame clones alone and is incomplete. The sample carries about 350,000 clones, around 87% recorded once. Sequenced: PBMCs or T cells enriched from blood (not recorded which). The receptor source for this set is a woman aged 25 to 39 who had recovered from COVID-19.

This chain uses TRBV4-3 with TRBJ2-1; 8 bases map to TRBD1. V shed 3 bases and J 1 base; nucleotides not matched to a gene: 5. CDR1 and CDR2 (germline): LGHNA, YSLEER. The CDR3 has 16 amino acids. The CDR3 loop is CASSQDRASSYNEQFF. CDR3 nucleotide sequence: TGCGCCAGCAGCCAGGACAGGGCCAGTTCCTACAATGAGCAGTTCTTC.

This clone was seen just once. The chain carries TRBV5-1 and TRBJ2-7, with 7 nucleotides matching TRBD1. This CDR3 spans 15 amino acids. Germline V gives CDR1 SGHRS, CDR2 YFSETQ. V lost 0 bases to trimming and J lost 6 bases; unmatched junction nucleotides: 9. CDR3 nucleotides: TGCGCCAGCAGCTTGGCTGGGACAGAAGCCCGCGAGCAGTACTTC. Translated: CASSLAGTEAREQYF.

The chain is built from TRBV11-2 and TRBJ1-2; no firm D call. CDR1 and CDR2 (germline): SGHAT, FQNNGV. The CDR3 extends over 15 amino acids. V gave up 3 bases and J gave up 4 bases, with 15 bases separating them. The CDR3: CASSLGGLGGYGYTF. The DNA of the CDR3 is TGTGCCAGCAGCTTGGGAGGGCTCGGAGGCTATGGCTACACCTTC.

J is TRBJ2-7 and V is TRBV5-1; TRBD1 matches at 8 bases. Germline V gene sequence: CDR1 SGHRS, CDR2 YFSETQ. Trimming at V came to 5 bases and at J to 0 bases, leaving 7 bases not matched to a gene. The CDR3 spans 15 residues. CDR3 amino acids: CASSADRGFSYEQYF. DNA of the CDR3: TGCGCCAGCAGTGCCGACAGGGGCTTCTCCTACGAGCAGTACTTC.

The gene calls are TRBV27 and TRBJ2-6; tentatively, D is TRBD1 (7 bases). The germline V and J ends were trimmed by 5 bases and 0 bases, with 14 bases remaining between them. Germline assignment: CDR1 MNHEY and CDR2 SMNVEV (reference sequence). The CDR3 sequence is 17 residues long. The CDR3 DNA reads as TGTGCCAGCAGTCGCGCAGGGGGGTACTCTGGGGCCAACGTCCTGACTTTC. It is translated as CASSRAGGYSGANVLTF.

The J gene is TRBJ2-3, the V gene TRBV5-1, with TRBD2 matching 9 bases. The germline V gene has CDR1 SGHRS and CDR2 YFSETQ. CDR3 size: 15 residues. V shed 0 bases, J shed 4 bases, and the junction held 3 bases outside the gene matches. CDR3 in amino acids: CASSLGSGGADTQYF. DNA of the CDR3: TGCGCCAGCAGCTTGGGTAGCGGGGGCGCAGATACGCAGTATTTT.

V and J are TRBV5-4 and TRBJ2-2; 10 nucleotides match TRBD2. J lost 8 bases, V lost 2 bases, and 9 bases had no gene match. The CDR3 covers 16 residues. CDR1 and CDR2 (germline): SGHNT, YYREEE (reference sequence). This chain's CDR3 is CASSFLAGAASGELFF. The DNA for the CDR3 is TGTGCCAGCAGCTTCCTAGCGGGGGCGGCATCAGGGGAGCTGTTTTTT.

This chain connects TRBV7-9 to TRBJ1-1; 11 bases agree with TRBD1. Per the germline V gene, CDR1 is SEHNR and CDR2 is FQNEAQ (reference sequence). V lost 5 bases and J lost 0; bases outside the gene matches: 2. The length of the CDR3 is 15 residues. CDR3 coding DNA: TGTGCCAGCAGCCCGGGACAGGGGGTGAACACTGAAGCTTTCTTT. Translated, it gives CASSPGQGVNTEAFF.

This clone was seen a few times. This chain connects TRBV9 to TRBJ1-3; 7 positions agree with TRBD1. Germline-derived CDR1 and CDR2 are SGDLS and YYNGEE. The CDR3 runs to 19 residues. V was pared by 3 bases and J by 1 base, with 16 bases of the junction left unmatched. The CDR3 DNA is TGTGCCAGCAGCGCGGGCACAGGGGCTACGATTCGGTCTGGAAACACCATATATTTT. Amino acids: CASSAGTGATIRSGNTIYF.

This sequence joins TRBV30 and TRBJ1-2; weak D call: TRBD1 (5 bases). There are 14 residues in the CDR3. Trimming took off 2 bases at V and 3 bases at J, with 13 bases between the two ends. Germline values: CDR1 GTSNPN, CDR2 SVGIG (reference sequence). The CDR3 here is CAWSTPGHHYGYTF. The CDR3 DNA reads TGTGCCTGGAGTACCCCCGGACACCACTATGGCTACACCTTC. The full variable domain, its missing parts supplied by reference TRBV30 and TRBJ1-2, is SQTIHQWPATLVQPVGSPLSLECTVEGTSNPNLYWYRQAAGRGLQLLFYSVGIGQISSEVPQNLSASRPQDRQFILSSKKLLLSDSGFYLCAWSTPGHHYGYTFGSGTRLTVV.

The chain links TRBV7-2 to TRBJ2-1, with 7 bases aligning to TRBD1. Germline lookup yields CDR1 SGHTA and CDR2 FQGNSA. V gave up 1 base and J gave up 0 bases; unmatched junction bases: 6. The CDR3 spans 17 residues. CDR3: CASSLVSRTGSYNEQFF. CDR3 in DNA: TGTGCCAGCAGCTTAGTGTCACGGACAGGCTCCTACAATGAGCAGTTCTTC.

The V call is TRBV29-1, the J call TRBJ1-2, with 12 bases fitting TRBD1. The V gene end was trimmed by 6 bases and the J gene end by 4 bases; junction bases not matched to a gene: 6. From germline, CDR1 is SQVTM and CDR2 ANQGSEA. The CDR3 runs to 14 residues. The DNA of the CDR3 is TGCAGCGTCTGGCCGGGACAGGGGGCCTATGGCTACACCTTC. It specifies CSVWPGQGAYGYTF.

In regard to this clone: Within the sample, other DNA sequences also encode this same CDR3. V gene TRBV19 combines with J gene TRBJ1-3; D remains unclear. CDR1 LNHDA and CDR2 SQIVND come from the germline V gene (reference sequence). V was trimmed by 1 base and J by 4 bases, leaving 8 bases between them. The CDR3 is 14 residues long. The CDR3 loop reads CASSIGGSGNTIYF. CDR3 coding DNA: TGTGCCAGTAGTATAGGAGGGAGCGGAAACACCATATATTTT.

The chain has TRBV10-3 and TRBJ2-1; maybe TRBD2 (5 bases). The length of the CDR3 is 14 residues. The V end was cut by 8 bases, the J end by 2 bases, with 13 bases between. The germline gives CDR1 ENHRY, CDR2 SYGVKD. The CDR3 coding sequence is TGTGCCATCGGCGGCGGCGGGCCCTACAATGAGCAGTTCTTC. It codes for CAIGGGGPYNEQFF.

The chain links TRBV19 to TRBJ1-1; maybe TRBD1 (6 bases). This CDR3 comprises 16 residues. Trimming removed 3 bases from V and 0 bases from J, with 14 bases in between. The V gene's germline CDR1 is LNHDA and CDR2 SQIVND (reference sequence). The CDR3: CASSIRTDIMNTEAFF. CDR3 DNA sequence: TGTGCCAGTAGTATTAGGACAGATATTATGAACACTGAAGCTTTCTTT.

This sequence joins TRBV9 and TRBJ1-5, with D possibly being TRBD1 (5 bases). The CDR3 length is 15 residues. Per the germline V gene, CDR1 is SGDLS and CDR2 is YYNGEE. V was cut by 0 bases and J by 5 bases, with 12 bases left in between. The CDR3 sequence: CASSVGVQADQPQHF. CDR3 coding DNA: TGTGCCAGCAGCGTAGGGGTACAGGCTGATCAGCCCCAGCATTTT.

The rearrangement uses TRBV5-6 and TRBJ1-2, with D perhaps TRBD1 (6 bases). From germline, CDR1 is SGHDT and CDR2 YYEEEE. Trimming stripped 4 bases from V and 4 bases from J, with 20 bases between. The CDR3 runs 16 residues. The DNA of the CDR3 is TGTGCCAGCAGCCGCCTGGGACAACCGGACCTCTATGGCTACACCTTC. Translation gives CASSRLGQPDLYGYTF.

This clone was counted only a few times. V gene TRBV21-1 combines with J gene TRBJ1-2. TRBV21-1 is a pseudogene segment. CDR3 length: 12 residues. As DNA, the CDR3 is TGTGCCAGCAGCAAACTTCTCTATGGCTACACCTTC. Its protein is CASSKLLYGYTF.

The chain employs TRBV7-6 and TRBJ1-3, with D perhaps matching TRBD1 (5 bases). Trimming cost V 5 bases and J 0 bases, with 14 bases left between them. The germline V gene has CDR1 SGHVS and CDR2 FNYEAQ. The CDR3 extends over 16 amino acids. In DNA, the CDR3 is TGTGCCAGCAGCCTCGCAGGGTCTTACTCTGGAAACACCATATATTTT. It yields the protein CASSLAGSYSGNTIYF.

This chain connects TRBV7-9 to TRBJ1-5; D ambiguous. CDR1 and CDR2 from the germline V gene are SEHNR and FQNEAQ (reference sequence). Trimming left V 1 base short and J 2 bases short, with 15 bases between. This CDR3 contains 17 residues. The CDR3 DNA is TGTGCCAGCAGCTTAGAAATCGTCGGGAGAGGCAATCAGCCCCAGCATTTT. It codes for CASSLEIVGRGNQPQHF.

The chain carries TRBV4-3 and TRBJ2-3, with D uncertain. V was clipped by 0 bases and J by 2 bases, with 15 bases between them. The germline V gene encodes CDR1 LGHNA and CDR2 YSLEER. CDR3 length equals 17 residues. CDR3 nucleotide sequence: TGCGCCAGCAGCCAAGATGTCCGGGTTCGAGACACAGATACGCAGTATTTT. As protein: CASSQDVRVRDTDTQYF.

The CDR3 DNA reads as TGTGCCAGCAGCTTACTTAGCGGGGGCCCCAATACGCAGTATTTT. Encoded protein: CASSLLSGGPNTQYF. V usage is TRBV7-2 and J usage is TRBJ2-3, with 9 nucleotides matching TRBD2. The V and J ends lost 2 bases and 7 bases, in that order; junction bases with no gene match: 7. CDR3 length: 15 residues. Germline V gene data show CDR1 as SGHTA and CDR2 as FQGNSA.

The chain couples TRBV7-2 to TRBJ2-1; TRBD2 might be the D (5 bases). The CDR3 runs 14 residues. CDR1 is SGHTA and CDR2 is FQGNSA in the germline V gene. Trimming shortened V by 5 bases and J by 7 bases, and 15 bases separated the two germline ends. CDR3 in amino acids: CASSPRLLGNEQFF. The CDR3 DNA sequence: TGTGCCAGCAGCCCGAGACTATTAGGTAATGAGCAGTTCTTC.

The table lists this clone with a count of one. V is TRBV12-3 or TRBV12-4 and J is TRBJ1-4; 7 bases agree with TRBD1. The J segment lost 3 bases and the V segment lost 7 bases, leaving 2 bases of the junction unmatched. This CDR3 spans 13 amino acids. DNA of the CDR3: TGTGCCAGCACCGGGACAGCTAATGAAAAACTGTTTTTT. This encodes CASTGTANEKLFF.

This chain joins TRBV19 and TRBJ1-5; a weak D match, TRBD1 (6 bases). CDR3 length: 17 residues. With 5 bases removed from V and 0 bases from J, the gap between germline ends came to 17 bases. From germline, CDR1 is LNHDA and CDR2 SQIVND (reference sequence). CDR3 bases: TGTGCCAGTAGTGTGAGACAGGTTGCTTATAGCAATCAGCCCCAGCATTTT. Translated, it gives CASSVRQVAYSNQPQHF.

The V gene is TRBV19, the J gene TRBJ1-2; a possible D gene is TRBD1 (5 bases). Trimming cost V 0 bases and J 7 bases, with 18 bases left between them. The CDR3 totals 16 residues. Germline loops: CDR1 LNHDA, CDR2 SQIVND (reference sequence). CDR3 in amino acids: CASSIDQQAPGGGYTF. CDR3 nucleotide sequence: TGTGCCAGTAGTATAGATCAACAGGCCCCGGGTGGTGGCTACACCTTC.

The V and J genes are TRBV30 and TRBJ1-5; 8 bases match TRBD1. CDR3 length: 14 amino acids. V dropped 5 bases and J dropped 5; count of bases not matched to a gene: 8. From germline, CDR1 is GTSNPN and CDR2 SVGIG (reference sequence). In DNA, the CDR3 is TGTGCCTGGGGACCAGGGGGCAGGTATCAGCCCCAGCATTTT. Its translation: CAWGPGGRYQPQHF.